Shown below are 14 T cell receptor beta chains from a single sample sequenced in a study of CD8 T cells in ankylosing spondylitis. No antigen has been identified for these receptors. MiXCR was run by TCRdb on the 5' RACE reads, yielding one entry per CDR3 protein. The table lists fewer than 550,000 distinct CDR3 sequences, 5.3% of them singletons. General study points: Among TCR beta sequences, a motif of several highly homologous variants appeared characteristic of ankylosing spondylitis blood.

Material for sequencing was blood, either unsorted or a sorted T cell fraction (not recorded which). Receptors originate from a male donor with ankylosing spondylitis.

The sample holds a few counts of this clonotype. This chain joins TRBV9 and TRBJ2-1, with 12 bases matching TRBD2. V gave up 3 bases and J gave up 8 bases; unmatched junction bases: 9. The CDR3 sequence is 16 residues long. The germline V gene encodes CDR1 SGDLS and CDR2 YYNGEE. As DNA, the CDR3 is TGTGCCAGCAGCGGATCTAGCGGGGGGGCCATGGATGAGCAGTTCTTC. Translating gives CASSGSSGGAMDEQFF.

The V and J genes are TRBV28 and TRBJ2-7; D may be TRBD2 (6 bases). V was pared by 1 base and J by 3 bases, with 16 bases between. CDR1 is MDHEN, CDR2 SYDVKM, per germline. The CDR3 spans 16 residues. The CDR3 here is CASSLLDYPAVYEQYF. The CDR3, as DNA: TGTGCCAGCAGTTTATTGGACTACCCGGCGGTCTACGAGCAGTACTTC.

The chain recombines TRBV6-1 with TRBJ2-3; D tentatively reads TRBD1 or TRBD2 (5 bases each). The CDR3 totals 14 residues. Germline loops: CDR1 MNHNS, CDR2 SASEGT. The V end lost 6 bases, the J end lost 3 bases, and 13 bases lay between the germline ends. Here the CDR3 reads CASSEKGRTDTQYF. CDR3 nucleotides: TGTGCCAGCAGCGAGAAGGGGAGAACAGATACGCAGTATTTT.

There are many counts of this clonotype. The V call is TRBV7-9, the J call TRBJ2-5, with 9 nucleotides matching TRBD1. The germline V gene encodes CDR1 SEHNR and CDR2 FQNEAQ (reference sequence). The trim removed 0 bases at V and 5 bases at J, leaving 4 bases unmatched. The CDR3 spans 15 residues. The DNA of the CDR3 is TGTGCCAGCAGCTTAGCGGGACAGGGAAAGGAGACCCAGTACTTC. Protein sequence: CASSLAGQGKETQYF.

This clonotype appeared a single time. The chain uses TRBV11-2 and TRBJ2-7; TRBD2 agrees at 10 bases. The CDR3 is 16 amino acids. Unmatched junction bases numbered 14, after V lost 5 bases and J lost 7 bases. The germline CDR1 and CDR2 sequences are SGHAT and FQNNGV. DNA for the CDR3: TGTGCCAGCAGCCTGGGCAGGCTAGCGGGAGCGGGGGAGCAGTACTTC. Its protein is CASSLGRLAGAGEQYF.

This clonotype showed up many times. The chain combines TRBV5-1 with TRBJ2-3; D might be TRBD2 (6 bases). The CDR3 sequence is 15 residues long. V was trimmed by 1 base and J by 3 bases, leaving 12 bases between them. Germline V gene sequence: CDR1 SGHRS, CDR2 YFSETQ. CDR3 sequence (DNA): TGCGCCAGCAGCTTGATCGGGAGAGGAACAGATACGCAGTATTTT. Encoded protein: CASSLIGRGTDTQYF.

Comment on this clonotype: Given a much more abundant clone one base away, this may be a read error. The chain is built from TRBV9 and TRBJ2-1; 8 bases fit TRBD2. CDR3 length equals 15 residues. In germline, CDR1 is SGDLS, CDR2 YYNGEE. This chain's CDR3 is CASSPGGGVYNQQFF. The DNA for the CDR3 is TGTGCCAGCAGCCCCGGGGGGGGGGTCTACAATCAGCAGTTCTTC.

This clonotype has ten or more counts. The V call is TRBV5-6, the J call TRBJ2-3; 8 bases fit TRBD2. V was pared by 0 bases and J by 3 bases, with 3 bases of the junction left unmatched. The CDR3 spans 15 residues. The germline V gene has CDR1 SGHDT and CDR2 YYEEEE. CDR3 DNA sequence: TGTGCCAGCAGCTTGGTGACTAGCGAGACAGATACGCAGTATTTT. This codes for CASSLVTSETDTQYF. The full variable domain, completed using reference TRBV5-6 and TRBJ2-3, is DAGVTQSPTHLIKTRGQQVTLRCSPKSGHDTVSWYQQALGQGPQFIFQYYEEEERQRGNFPDRFSGHQFPNYSSELNVNALLLGDSALYLCASSLVTSETDTQYFGPGTRLTVL.

This clonotype was seen many times. This sequence joins TRBV20-1 and TRBJ1-6; tentative D call: TRBD1 (5 bases). CDR1 is DFQATT, CDR2 SNEGSKA, per germline (reference sequence). The length of the CDR3 is 15 residues. Trimming shortened V by 0 bases and J by 4 bases, and 10 bases separated the two germline ends. In DNA form, the CDR3 reads TGCAGTGCTAGAGATTGGGGCGAATATAATTCACCCCTCCACTTT. This codes for CSARDWGEYNSPLHF.

In this sample, this clonotype turned up many times. J is TRBJ1-5 and V is TRBV12-3 or TRBV12-4, with D maybe TRBD1 (6 bases). This CDR3 has 14 residues. Deletions cut 3 bases from V and 6 bases from J, with 12 bases between. As DNA, the CDR3 is TGTGCCAGCAGTTTGGGGACACCAGTTCAGCCCCAGCATTTT. As protein: CASSLGTPVQPQHF.

This clonotype came up once. The chain employs TRBV25-1 and TRBJ2-3; perhaps D is TRBD1 or TRBD2 (5 bases each). The CDR3 runs 13 residues. Trimming removed 6 bases from V and 5 bases from J, with 12 bases in between. Per the germline V gene, CDR1 is MGHDK and CDR2 is SYGVNS. CDR3 coding DNA: TGTGCCAGCAGCGGGGCCCCGGGAGATACGCAGTATTTT. Protein sequence: CASSGAPGDTQYF.

This clonotype was counted at least ten times. This chain connects TRBV11-2 to TRBJ2-1, with 8 bases aligning to TRBD1. V gave up 6 bases and J gave up 7 bases; unmatched junction bases: 17. Germline V gives CDR1 SGHAT, CDR2 FQNNGV. This CDR3 contains 17 residues. CDR3 amino acids: CASSPRVARGLSNEQFF. Here the CDR3 DNA reads TGTGCCAGCAGTCCACGAGTGGCCAGGGGGCTTTCTAATGAGCAGTTCTTC. The whole variable domain, remainder taken from reference TRBV11-2 and TRBJ2-1, is EAGVAQSPRYKIIEKRQSVAFWCNPISGHATLYWYQQILGQGPKLLIQFQNNGVVDDSQLPKDRFSAERLKGVDSTLKIQPAKLEDSAVYLCASSPRVARGLSNEQFFGPGTRLTVL.

This clonotype has at least ten counts. The rearrangement links TRBV5-1 to TRBJ1-1, with D tentatively TRBD1 (6 bases). Trimming cost V 0 bases and J 1 base, with 22 bases left between them. The CDR3 has 19 amino acids. Germline CDR1 SGHRS, CDR2 YFSETQ. CDR3 sequence reads: CASSLALLGANVGNTEAFF. The CDR3 DNA is TGCGCCAGCAGCTTGGCTTTGTTGGGGGCTAATGTTGGGAACACTGAAGCTTTCTTT.

The genes are TRBV3-1 and TRBJ2-5; TRBD1 aligns across 7 bases. The CDR3 has 14 residues. Looked up from germline, CDR1 is LGHDT and CDR2 is YNNKEL (reference sequence). J gave up 4 bases and V 5 bases, and 7 bases lay outside the gene matches. As DNA, the CDR3 is TGTGCCAGCAGCTCGACAGGGATGCGAGAGACCCAGTACTTC. Protein sequence: CASSSTGMRETQYF.